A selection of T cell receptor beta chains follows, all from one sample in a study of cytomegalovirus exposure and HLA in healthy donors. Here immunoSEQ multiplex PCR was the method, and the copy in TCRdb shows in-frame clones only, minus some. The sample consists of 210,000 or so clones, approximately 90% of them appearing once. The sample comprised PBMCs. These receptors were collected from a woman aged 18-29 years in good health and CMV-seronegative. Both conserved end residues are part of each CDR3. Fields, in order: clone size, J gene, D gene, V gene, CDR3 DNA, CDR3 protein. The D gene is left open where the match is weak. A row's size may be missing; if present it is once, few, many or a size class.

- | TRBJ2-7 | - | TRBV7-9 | TGTGCCAGCAGCGCTCGGGGGTCCGAGCAGTACTTC | CASSARGSEQYF
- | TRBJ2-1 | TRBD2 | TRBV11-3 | TGTGCCAGCACCCTCCTAGCGGGAGGGCCCTACAATGAGCAGTTCTTC | CASTLLAGGPYNEQFF
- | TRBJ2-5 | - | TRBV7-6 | TGTGCCAGCAGCTTAAGTATGGCGGAAGAGACCCAGTACTTC | CASSLSMAEETQYF
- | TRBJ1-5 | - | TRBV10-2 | TGCGCCAGCAGTGACCTTTATAGCAATCAGCCCCAGCATTTT | CASSDLYSNQPQHF
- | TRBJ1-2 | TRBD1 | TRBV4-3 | TGCGCCAGCAGCCAAGATGACAGGGGGCCCTATGGCTACACCTTC | CASSQDDRGPYGYTF
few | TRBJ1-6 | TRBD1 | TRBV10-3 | TGTGCCATCAGAGGGACAGGACGAGATTCACCCCTCCACTTT | CAIRGTGRDSPLHF
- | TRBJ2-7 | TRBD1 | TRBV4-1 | TGCGCCAGCAGCCAAGAGCTTACAGGGGTGTTTGATTACGAGCAGTACTTC | CASSQELTGVFDYEQYF
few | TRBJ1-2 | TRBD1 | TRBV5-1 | TGCGCCAGCAGCTTCCAGGGGGCGACCGGCTACACCTTC | CASSFQGATGYTF
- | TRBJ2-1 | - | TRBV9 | TGTGCCAGCAGCGTAGACGTGAGCTCCTACAATGAGCAGTTCTTC | CASSVDVSSYNEQFF
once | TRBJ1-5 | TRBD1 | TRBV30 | TGTGCCTGGACCCTTGGACAGGGCAATCAGCCCCAGCATTTT | CAWTLGQGNQPQHF
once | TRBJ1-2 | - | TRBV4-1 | TGCGCCAGCAGCCAAGAGTGGGCAGCTTATGGCTACACCTTC | CASSQEWAAYGYTF
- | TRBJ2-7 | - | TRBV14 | TGTGCCAGCAGCCAAGCTTATCCAGGACAGTTTTTCTACGAGCAGTACTTC | CASSQAYPGQFFYEQYF
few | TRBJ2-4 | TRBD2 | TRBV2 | TGTGCCAGCAGTGATTTTGGGACTAGCTGGGCCAAAAACATTCAGTACTTC | CASSDFGTSWAKNIQYF
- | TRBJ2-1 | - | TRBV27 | TGTGCCAGCAGTTTATCGCAAAGTCGGTCCTACAATGAGCAGTTCTTC | CASSLSQSRSYNEQFF
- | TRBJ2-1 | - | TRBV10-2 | TGCGCCAGCCGGAGGGCCGCCTACAATGAGCAGTTCTTC | CASRRAAYNEQFF
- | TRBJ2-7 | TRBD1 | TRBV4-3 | TGCGCCAGCAGCCCCTCTTCGGAGCGGGACAGGGTCTACGAGCAGTACTTC | CASSPSSERDRVYEQYF
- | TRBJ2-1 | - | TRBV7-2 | TGTGCCAGCAGCTTAGGGCCTAGCGCCAATGAGCAGTTCTTC | CASSLGPSANEQFF
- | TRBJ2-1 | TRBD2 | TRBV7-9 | TGTTCCAGCAGCTCCCCCGGACTAGCGGGACCCAATGAGCAGTTCTTC | CSSSSPGLAGPNEQFF
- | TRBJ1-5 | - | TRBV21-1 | TGTGCCAGCAGCCCCCAGGGGAAATCGGTGCAGAATAGCAATCAGCCCCAGCATTTT | CASSPQGKSVQNSNQPQHF
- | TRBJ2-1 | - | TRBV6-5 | TGTGCCAGCAGCTACCGAGGACTATCTCATGAGCAGTTCTTC | CASSYRGLSHEQFF
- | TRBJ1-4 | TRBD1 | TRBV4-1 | TGCGCCAGCAGCCTCTTACAGGGGTCGAATGAAAAACTGTTTTTT | CASSLLQGSNEKLFF
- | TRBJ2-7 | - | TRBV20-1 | TGCAGTGCTAGCCAGAACTACGAGCAGTACTTC | CSASQNYEQYF
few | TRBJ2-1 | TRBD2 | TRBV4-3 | TGCGCCAGCAGCCAAGGTCTAGCGGGGGGGCCTTACAATGAGCAGTTCTTC | CASSQGLAGGPYNEQFF
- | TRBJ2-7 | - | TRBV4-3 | TGCGCCAGCAGCCAAGACTTGAGACAGGTCTCCTACGAGCAGTACTTC | CASSQDLRQVSYEQYF
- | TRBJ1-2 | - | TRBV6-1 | TGTGCCAGCAGATTCAGGAGGGCAGGAGACTATGGCTACACCTTC | CASRFRRAGDYGYTF
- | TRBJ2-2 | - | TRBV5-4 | TGTGCCAGCAGCTTGGGAAGGCGGGAGGAGCTGTTTTTT | CASSLGRREELFF
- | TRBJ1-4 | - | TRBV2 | TGTGCCAGGGGAACAGGGAACGAAAAACTGTTTTTT | CARGTGNEKLFF
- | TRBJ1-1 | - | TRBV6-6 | TGTGCCAGCAGTGCCCGACAGGACTTTGAGGCTTTCTTT | CASSARQDFEAFF
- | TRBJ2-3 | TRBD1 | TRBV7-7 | TGTGCCAGCAGCCCTACAGGGGCCACAGATACGCAGTATTTT | CASSPTGATDTQYF
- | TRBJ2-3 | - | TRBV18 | TGTGCCAGCTCACTTCCCGGGACATACACAGATACGCAGTATTTT | CASSLPGTYTDTQYF
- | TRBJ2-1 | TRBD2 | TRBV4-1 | TGCGCCAGCAGCCAGGACGCGACTAGCGGGAGCTTCGAGTTCTTC | CASSQDATSGSFEFF
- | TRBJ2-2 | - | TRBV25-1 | TGTGCCAGCACAACGACAGAGAACACCGGGGAGCTGTTTTTT | CASTTTENTGELFF
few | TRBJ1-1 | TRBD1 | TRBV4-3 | TGCGCCAGCAGCCAGCGAGTGAGGGGGCGAGTCGACACTGAAGCTTTCTTT | CASSQRVRGRVDTEAFF
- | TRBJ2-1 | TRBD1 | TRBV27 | TGTGCCAGCAGTTTAGACAGGGGTGACAATGAGCAGTTCTTC | CASSLDRGDNEQFF
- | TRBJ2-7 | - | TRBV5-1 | TGCGCCAGCAGCTTGGCCAGTCAGGAGGCCATCCCCGGCTACGAGCAGTACTTC | CASSLASQEAIPGYEQYF
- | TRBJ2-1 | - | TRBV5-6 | TGTGCCAGCAGTTTAGAGGTCAGCAATGAGCAGTTCTTC | CASSLEVSNEQFF
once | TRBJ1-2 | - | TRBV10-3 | TGTGCCATCAGTGATCGTAGGACAGAGTCTTCTAACTATGGCTACACCTTC | CAISDRRTESSNYGYTF
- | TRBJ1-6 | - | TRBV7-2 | TGTGCCAGCAGCTTAGGGGGGGGGCGGCCCTATAATTCACCCCTCCACTTT | CASSLGGGRPYNSPLHF
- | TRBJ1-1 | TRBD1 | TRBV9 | TGTGCCAGCAGCGCCCGGATCCCGGGACAGGGGACAATTTTACACATGAACACTGAAGCTTTCTTT | CASSARIPGQGTILHMNTEAFF
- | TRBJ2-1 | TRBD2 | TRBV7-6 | TGTGCCAGCAGCTCGTCCCTAACTGTTAGCGGGGGCAATGAGCAGTTCTTC | CASSSSLTVSGGNEQFF
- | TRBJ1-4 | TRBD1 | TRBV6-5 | TGTGCCAGCAGTTACGGGACAGTTAATGAAAAACTGTTTTTT | CASSYGTVNEKLFF
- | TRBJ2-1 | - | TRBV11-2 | TGTGCCAGCAGCTATGAACTGCACAATGAGCAGTTCTTC | CASSYELHNEQFF
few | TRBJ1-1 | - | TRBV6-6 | TGTGCCAGCTCGGGGAACACTGAAGCTTTCTTT | CASSGNTEAFF
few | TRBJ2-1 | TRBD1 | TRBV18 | TGTGCCAGCTCACAACAGGGACAGGGGGGTGGAAAGCAGTTCTTC | CASSQQGQGGGKQFF
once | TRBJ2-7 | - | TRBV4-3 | TGCGCCAGCAGCCAGAGGGGCGGGGCCGATTTCGAGCAGTACTTC | CASSQRGGADFEQYF
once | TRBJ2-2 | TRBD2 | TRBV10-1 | TGCGCCAGCAGTGGCAGCGGGAGATTGGGCGGGGAGCTGTTTTTT | CASSGSGRLGGELFF
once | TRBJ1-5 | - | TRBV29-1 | TGCAGCGCCGGACACAACAATCAGCCCCAGCATTTT | CSAGHNNQPQHF
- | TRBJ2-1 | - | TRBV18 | TGTGCCAGCTCACCAGCAGGGTTATACAATGAGCAGTTCTTC | CASSPAGLYNEQFF
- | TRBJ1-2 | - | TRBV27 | TGTGCCAGTACCCCCGCGGGAGGGAACTATGGCTACACCTTC | CASTPAGGNYGYTF
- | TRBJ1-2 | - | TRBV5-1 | TGCGCCAGCAGACAAGGACAGCACAATGGCTACACCTTC | CASRQGQHNGYTF
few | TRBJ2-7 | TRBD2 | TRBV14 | TGTGCCAGCAGCCCGCCTAGCGGGAATACCTACGAGCAGTACTTC | CASSPPSGNTYEQYF
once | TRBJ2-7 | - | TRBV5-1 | TGCGCCAGCAATGGTGCGAACGAGCAGTACTTC | CASNGANEQYF
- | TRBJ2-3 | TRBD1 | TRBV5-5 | TGTGCCAGCAGCCGACAGGGGGGAGATACGCAGTATTTT | CASSRQGGDTQYF